Listed here is a single T cell receptor beta chain. Repertoires were generated with immunoSEQ multiplex PCR, while TCRdb's copy carries only in-frame clones and drops some. The repertoire holds around 480,000 clones, about 87% seen once, with roughly an eighth in the top ten. The record originates from a study of blood T cell repertoires in COVID-19. About the research overall: Spain, Italy and the United States supplied samples that represented acute and convalescent COVID-19.

Per germline, CDR1 SGHTA and CDR2 FQGNSA. The CDR3 is 14 amino acids. Trimming shortened V by 5 bases and J by 4 bases, and 14 bases separated the two germline ends. Seattle-derived patients entered the study during active infection and were followed longitudinally. Sequencing was performed on peripheral blood. The chain is built from TRBV7-2 and TRBJ1-2; D is uncertain. The sequence was obtained from a woman in her 50s with COVID-19, enrolled during active disease. This CDR3 reads CASSTPHEAYGYTF. CDR3 sequence (DNA): TGTGCCAGCAGCACTCCGCACGAAGCCTATGGCTACACCTTC. Looking up the rest from reference TRBV7-2 and TRBJ1-2 gives the full variable domain: GAGVSQSPSNKVTEKGKDVELRCDPISGHTALYWYRQSLGQGLEFLIYFQGNSAPDKSGLPSDRFSAERTGGSVSTLTIQRTQQEDSAVYLCASSTPHEAYGYTFGSGTRLTVV.